This T cell receptor beta chain comes out of a study of shared clonotypes between healthy human individuals. Overall study findings and caveats: The genetic and exposure-history diversity represented was limited by few donors. A generally larger estimated richness was seen in naive subsets than in memory subsets.

About this clone: Its antigen is currently unknown. Distinct nucleotide sequences in the sample also encode this CDR3.

Every one of the donors was a Caucasian adult that lived in Nashville, Tennessee. Splitting the CD4+ cells yielded a CD45RA+ naive subset and a CD45RA-negative memory subset. Method: immunoSEQ multiplex PCR; TCRdb's copy keeps in-frame clones and lacks some. The table lists around 2.3 million clones, 95% of them singletons. Germline CDR1 reads SEHNR; CDR2 reads FQNEAQ (reference sequence). Deletions cut 1 base from V and 4 bases from J, with 4 bases between. The CDR3 covers 12 residues. This TCR derives from a man aged 18 to 29 in good health. The V call is TRBV7-9, the J call TRBJ1-2, with D uncertain. The sequencing input was naive CD4+ T cells sorted from blood. Subset: CD45RA+ positively selected. This chain's CDR3 is CASSLDGYGYTF. DNA of the CDR3: TGTGCCAGCAGCTTAGACGGCTATGGCTACACCTTC.